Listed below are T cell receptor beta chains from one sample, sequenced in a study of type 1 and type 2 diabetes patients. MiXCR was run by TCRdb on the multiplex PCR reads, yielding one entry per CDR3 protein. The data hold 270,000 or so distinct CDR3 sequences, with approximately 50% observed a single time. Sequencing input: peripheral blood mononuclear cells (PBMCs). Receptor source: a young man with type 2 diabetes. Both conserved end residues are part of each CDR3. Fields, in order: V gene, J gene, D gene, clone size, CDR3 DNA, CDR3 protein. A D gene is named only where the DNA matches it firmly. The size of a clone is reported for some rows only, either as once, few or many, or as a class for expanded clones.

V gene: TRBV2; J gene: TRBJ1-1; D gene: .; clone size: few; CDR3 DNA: TGTGCCAGCAGACCTTCCTGGGGTGCGGACACTGAAGCTTTCTTT; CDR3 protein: CASRPSWGADTEAFF
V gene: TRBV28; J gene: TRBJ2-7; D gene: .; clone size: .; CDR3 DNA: TGTGCCAGCAGCTCCGGGACTCAGTACGAGCAGTACTTC; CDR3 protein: CASSSGTQYEQYF
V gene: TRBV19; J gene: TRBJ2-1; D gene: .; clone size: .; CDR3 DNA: TGTGCCAGTGGCGCCGGGGGCTACAATGAGCAGTTCTTC; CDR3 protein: CASGAGGYNEQFF
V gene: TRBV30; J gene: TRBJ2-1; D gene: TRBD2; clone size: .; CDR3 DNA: TGTGCCGTTGCTGCCGGACTAGCGGGAGTAGGTGAGCAGTTCTTC; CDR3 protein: CAVAAGLAGVGEQFF
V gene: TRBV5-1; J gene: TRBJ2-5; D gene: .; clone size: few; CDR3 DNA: TGCGCCAGCAGCGGTACTACAGGGCGGGGGACCCAGTACTTC; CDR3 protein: CASSGTTGRGTQYF
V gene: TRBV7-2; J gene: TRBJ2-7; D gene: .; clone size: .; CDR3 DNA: TGTGCCAGCAGCTCTACAAGCAACGGGGGCGAGCAGTACTTC; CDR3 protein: CASSSTSNGGEQYF
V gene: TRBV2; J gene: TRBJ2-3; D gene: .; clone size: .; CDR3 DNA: TGTGCCAGCAGCGCACTCAGACAGGCGAGCACAGATACGCAGTATTTT; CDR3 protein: CASSALRQASTDTQYF
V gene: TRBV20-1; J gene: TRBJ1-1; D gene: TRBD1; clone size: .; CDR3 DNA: TGCAGTGCCTCAGACAGGGGCACTGAAGCTTTCTTT; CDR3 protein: CSASDRGTEAFF
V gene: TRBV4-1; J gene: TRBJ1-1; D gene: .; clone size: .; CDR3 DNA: TGTGCCAGCAGTCTCGGTACCGGGGCGAGGACTGAAGCTTTCTTT; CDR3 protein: CASSLGTGARTEAFF
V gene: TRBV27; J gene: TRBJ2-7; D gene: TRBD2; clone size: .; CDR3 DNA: TGTGCCAGCAGCCTGACTAGCAGGCCCCACGAGCAGTACTTC; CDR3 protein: CASSLTSRPHEQYF
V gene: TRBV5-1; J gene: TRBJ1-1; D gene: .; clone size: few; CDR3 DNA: TGCGCCAGCAGCCAAGGACAGACGATGAACACTGAAGCTTTCTTT; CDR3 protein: CASSQGQTMNTEAFF
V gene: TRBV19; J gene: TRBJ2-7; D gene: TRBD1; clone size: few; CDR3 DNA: TGTGCCAGTAGTATCTCCGGACAGGGAGCCTACGAGCAGTACTTC; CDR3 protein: CASSISGQGAYEQYF
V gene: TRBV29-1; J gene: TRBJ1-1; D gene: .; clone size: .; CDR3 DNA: TGCAGCGTCGGGGCGAACACTGAAGCTTTCTTT; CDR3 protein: CSVGANTEAFF
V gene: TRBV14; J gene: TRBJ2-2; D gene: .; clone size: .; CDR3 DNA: TGTGCCAGCAGTGTTACGTATACCGGGGAGCTGTTTTTT; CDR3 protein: CASSVTYTGELFF
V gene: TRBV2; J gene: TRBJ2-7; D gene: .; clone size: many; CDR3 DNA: TGTGCCAGCAGACCCACCTCAGCGGACGAGCAGTACTTC; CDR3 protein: CASRPTSADEQYF
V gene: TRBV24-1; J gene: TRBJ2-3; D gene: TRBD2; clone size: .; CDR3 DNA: TGTGCCACCAGTGATTCAGCGGGATTCACAGATACGCAGTATTTT; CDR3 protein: CATSDSAGFTDTQYF
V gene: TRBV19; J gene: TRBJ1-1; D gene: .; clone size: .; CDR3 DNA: TGTGCCAGTAGTGGGGCGGCGGGCACTGAAGCTTTCTTT; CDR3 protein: CASSGAAGTEAFF
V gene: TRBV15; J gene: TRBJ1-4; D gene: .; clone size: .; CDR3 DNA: TGTGCCACCAGCAGAGATCGGCTAACGGAGTTGGCTGAAAAACTGTTTTTT; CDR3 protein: CATSRDRLTELAEKLFF
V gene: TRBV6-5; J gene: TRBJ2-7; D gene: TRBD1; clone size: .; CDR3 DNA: TGTGCCAGCAGTAGCCCGGGACAGCTAGCCTACGAGCAGTACTTC; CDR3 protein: CASSSPGQLAYEQYF
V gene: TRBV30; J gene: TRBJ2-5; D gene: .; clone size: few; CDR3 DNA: TGTGCCTGGAGTGTCGGAGAGACCCAGTACTTC; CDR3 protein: CAWSVGETQYF
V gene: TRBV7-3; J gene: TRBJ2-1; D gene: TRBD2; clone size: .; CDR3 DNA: TGTGCCAGCAGTCACCCCGGGACTAGCGGGAGTAGGTCCTACAATGAGCAGTTCTTC; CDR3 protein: CASSHPGTSGSRSYNEQFF
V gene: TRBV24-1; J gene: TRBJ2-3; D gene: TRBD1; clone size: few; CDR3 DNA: TGTGCCACCAGGGGACAGGGTTCGGCAGATACGCAGTATTTT; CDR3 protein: CATRGQGSADTQYF
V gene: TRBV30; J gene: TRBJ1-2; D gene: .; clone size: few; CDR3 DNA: TGTGCCTGGACGGGGTCCCCGTCCCATGGCTACACCTTC; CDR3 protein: CAWTGSPSHGYTF
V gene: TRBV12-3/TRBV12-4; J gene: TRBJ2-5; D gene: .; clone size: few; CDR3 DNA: TGTGCCAGCAGTTTCACAGGGAGGGGGAAAGAGACCCAGTACTTC; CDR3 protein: CASSFTGRGKETQYF
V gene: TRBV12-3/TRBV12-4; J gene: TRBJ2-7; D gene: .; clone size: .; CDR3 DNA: TGTGCCAGCAGTTCCCGAAGGGCTAGCGAGCAGTACTTC; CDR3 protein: CASSSRRASEQYF
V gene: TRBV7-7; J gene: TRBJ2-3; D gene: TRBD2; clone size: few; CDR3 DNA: TGTGCCAGCAGCTTAACTAGCGGGGCCTTCACAGATACGCAGTATTTT; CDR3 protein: CASSLTSGAFTDTQYF
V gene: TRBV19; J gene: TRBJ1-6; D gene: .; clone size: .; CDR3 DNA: TGTGCCAGTAGTATCGGAGGGAGGTCACCCCTCCACTTT; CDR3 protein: CASSIGGRSPLHF
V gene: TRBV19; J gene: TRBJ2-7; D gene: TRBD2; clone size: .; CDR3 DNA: TGTGCCAGCCCCCGGCCGGGGCGGGAGGTTCCCTACGAGCAGTACTTC; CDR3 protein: CASPRPGREVPYEQYF
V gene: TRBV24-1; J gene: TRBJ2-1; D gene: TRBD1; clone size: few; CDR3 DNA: TGTGCCACCAGTGATCACAACAGGGGCAATGAGCAGTTCTTC; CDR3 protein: CATSDHNRGNEQFF
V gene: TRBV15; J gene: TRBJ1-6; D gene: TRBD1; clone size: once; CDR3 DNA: TGTGCCACCAGCAGAGCCCCAACCTCCGGGACAGGGAGAGGGGGGCTCTATAATTCACCCCTCCACTTT; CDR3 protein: CATSRAPTSGTGRGGLYNSPLHF
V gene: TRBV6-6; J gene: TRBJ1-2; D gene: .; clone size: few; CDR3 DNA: TGTGCCAGCACCGGACAGTCATCCTATGGCTACACCTTC; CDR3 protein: CASTGQSSYGYTF
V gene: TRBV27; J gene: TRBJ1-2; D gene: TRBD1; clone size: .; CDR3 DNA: TGTGCCAGCAGCTCCGCGGGGGGACAGGGACGTGGCTACACCTTC; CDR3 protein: CASSSAGGQGRGYTF
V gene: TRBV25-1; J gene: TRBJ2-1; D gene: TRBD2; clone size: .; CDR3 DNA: TGTGCCAGCGGAACCCAAGCGGGGGCAAATGAGCAGTTCTTC; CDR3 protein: CASGTQAGANEQFF
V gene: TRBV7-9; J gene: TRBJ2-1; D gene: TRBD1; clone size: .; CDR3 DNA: TGTGCCAGCAGCCCCGGACAGGTAGTAGGTGAGCAGTTCTTC; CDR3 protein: CASSPGQVVGEQFF
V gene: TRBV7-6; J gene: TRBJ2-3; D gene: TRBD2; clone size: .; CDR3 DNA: TGTGCCAGCAGCTTAGCGGGTCTAGCGGGGGGAATTTCAACAGATACGCAGTATTTT; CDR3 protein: CASSLAGLAGGISTDTQYF
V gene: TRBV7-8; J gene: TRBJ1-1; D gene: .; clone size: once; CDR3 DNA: TGTGCCAGCAGCTTAAACGGCAGGGGTCGGGTAGGCTCGAACACTGAAGCTTTCTTT; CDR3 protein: CASSLNGRGRVGSNTEAFF
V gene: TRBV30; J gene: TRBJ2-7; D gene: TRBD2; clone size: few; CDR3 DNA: TGTGCCTGGAGTCATACCCCTAGCGGGAGAGTAAACGAGCAGTACTTC; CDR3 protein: CAWSHTPSGRVNEQYF
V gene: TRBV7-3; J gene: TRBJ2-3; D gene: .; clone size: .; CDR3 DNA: TGTGCCAGCAGCTCCCGGGGGAGTTTGGCAGATACGCAGTATTTT; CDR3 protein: CASSSRGSLADTQYF
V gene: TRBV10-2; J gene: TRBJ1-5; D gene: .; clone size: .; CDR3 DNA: TGCGCCAGCAGAGGGTTAGACAGTAGCAATCAGCCCCAGCATTTT; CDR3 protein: CASRGLDSSNQPQHF
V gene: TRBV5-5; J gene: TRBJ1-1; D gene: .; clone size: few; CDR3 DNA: TGTGCCAGCAGCTCGCTGTCGAAGAACACTGAAGCTTTCTTT; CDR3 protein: CASSSLSKNTEAFF
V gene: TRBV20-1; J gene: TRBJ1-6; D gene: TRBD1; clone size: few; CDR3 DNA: TGCAGTGCTAACACGGGACAGGGAATTTCACCCCTCCACTTT; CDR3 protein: CSANTGQGISPLHF
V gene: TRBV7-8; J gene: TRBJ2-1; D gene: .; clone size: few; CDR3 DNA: TGTGCCAGCAGCTTGGAGCGAGAAGTCTACAATGAGCAGTTCTTC; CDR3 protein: CASSLEREVYNEQFF
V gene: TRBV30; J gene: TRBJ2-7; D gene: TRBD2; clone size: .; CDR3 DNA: TGTGCCTGGCGTATAGCGGGAGTCGAGCAGTACTTC; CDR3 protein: CAWRIAGVEQYF
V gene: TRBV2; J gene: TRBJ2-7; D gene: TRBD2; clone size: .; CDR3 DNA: TGTGCCAGCAGAGCTAGCGGGAGCTACGAGCAGTACTTC; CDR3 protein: CASRASGSYEQYF
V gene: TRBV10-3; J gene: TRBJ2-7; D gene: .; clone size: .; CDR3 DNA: TGTGCTACTGAGCTCACCTACGAGCAGTACTTC; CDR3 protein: CATELTYEQYF
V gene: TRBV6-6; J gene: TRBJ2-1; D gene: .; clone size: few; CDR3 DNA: TGTGCCAGCAGGCCAACAGGTAACTCCTACAATGAGCAGTTCTTC; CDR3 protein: CASRPTGNSYNEQFF
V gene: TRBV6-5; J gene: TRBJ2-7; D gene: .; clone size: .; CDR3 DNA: TGTGCCAGCAGACCATTTGGGTCTACCTACGAGCAGTACTTC; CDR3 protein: CASRPFGSTYEQYF
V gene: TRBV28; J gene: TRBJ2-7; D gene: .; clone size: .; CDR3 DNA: TGTGCCAGCAGTTCGTGGGGCCAATTCTACGAGCAGTACTTC; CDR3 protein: CASSSWGQFYEQYF
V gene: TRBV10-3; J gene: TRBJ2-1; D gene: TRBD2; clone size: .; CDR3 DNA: TGTGCCATCAGTGAGTCTCTCGATGGCGGGAGGGATTACAATGAGCAGTTCTTC; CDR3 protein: CAISESLDGGRDYNEQFF
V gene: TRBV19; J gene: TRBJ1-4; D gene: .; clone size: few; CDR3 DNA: TGTGCCAGTAGTATTGGAGCGGTTGGCGAAAAACTGTTTTTT; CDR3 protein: CASSIGAVGEKLFF
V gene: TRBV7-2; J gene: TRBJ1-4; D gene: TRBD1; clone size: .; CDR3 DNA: TGTGCCAGCAGCTTAGAATACAGGGGGCGCGCTGATGAAAAACTGTTTTTT; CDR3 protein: CASSLEYRGRADEKLFF
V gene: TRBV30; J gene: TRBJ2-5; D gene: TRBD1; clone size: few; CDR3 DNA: TGTGCCGGACAGGGGGCAGGTCTAGAGACCCAGTACTTC; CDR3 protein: CAGQGAGLETQYF
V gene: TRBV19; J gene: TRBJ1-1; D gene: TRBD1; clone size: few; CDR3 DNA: TGTGCCAGTAGCCGGAGGGACAGTGAAGCTTTCTTT; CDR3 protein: CASSRRDSEAFF
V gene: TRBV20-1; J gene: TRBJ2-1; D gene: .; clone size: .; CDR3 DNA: TGCAGTGCTAGCCCCAATGAGCAGTTCTTC; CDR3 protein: CSASPNEQFF
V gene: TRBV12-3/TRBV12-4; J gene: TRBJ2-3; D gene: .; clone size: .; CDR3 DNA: TGTGCCAGCAGTTTGCAGGCCCCAGATACGCAGTATTTT; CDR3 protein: CASSLQAPDTQYF